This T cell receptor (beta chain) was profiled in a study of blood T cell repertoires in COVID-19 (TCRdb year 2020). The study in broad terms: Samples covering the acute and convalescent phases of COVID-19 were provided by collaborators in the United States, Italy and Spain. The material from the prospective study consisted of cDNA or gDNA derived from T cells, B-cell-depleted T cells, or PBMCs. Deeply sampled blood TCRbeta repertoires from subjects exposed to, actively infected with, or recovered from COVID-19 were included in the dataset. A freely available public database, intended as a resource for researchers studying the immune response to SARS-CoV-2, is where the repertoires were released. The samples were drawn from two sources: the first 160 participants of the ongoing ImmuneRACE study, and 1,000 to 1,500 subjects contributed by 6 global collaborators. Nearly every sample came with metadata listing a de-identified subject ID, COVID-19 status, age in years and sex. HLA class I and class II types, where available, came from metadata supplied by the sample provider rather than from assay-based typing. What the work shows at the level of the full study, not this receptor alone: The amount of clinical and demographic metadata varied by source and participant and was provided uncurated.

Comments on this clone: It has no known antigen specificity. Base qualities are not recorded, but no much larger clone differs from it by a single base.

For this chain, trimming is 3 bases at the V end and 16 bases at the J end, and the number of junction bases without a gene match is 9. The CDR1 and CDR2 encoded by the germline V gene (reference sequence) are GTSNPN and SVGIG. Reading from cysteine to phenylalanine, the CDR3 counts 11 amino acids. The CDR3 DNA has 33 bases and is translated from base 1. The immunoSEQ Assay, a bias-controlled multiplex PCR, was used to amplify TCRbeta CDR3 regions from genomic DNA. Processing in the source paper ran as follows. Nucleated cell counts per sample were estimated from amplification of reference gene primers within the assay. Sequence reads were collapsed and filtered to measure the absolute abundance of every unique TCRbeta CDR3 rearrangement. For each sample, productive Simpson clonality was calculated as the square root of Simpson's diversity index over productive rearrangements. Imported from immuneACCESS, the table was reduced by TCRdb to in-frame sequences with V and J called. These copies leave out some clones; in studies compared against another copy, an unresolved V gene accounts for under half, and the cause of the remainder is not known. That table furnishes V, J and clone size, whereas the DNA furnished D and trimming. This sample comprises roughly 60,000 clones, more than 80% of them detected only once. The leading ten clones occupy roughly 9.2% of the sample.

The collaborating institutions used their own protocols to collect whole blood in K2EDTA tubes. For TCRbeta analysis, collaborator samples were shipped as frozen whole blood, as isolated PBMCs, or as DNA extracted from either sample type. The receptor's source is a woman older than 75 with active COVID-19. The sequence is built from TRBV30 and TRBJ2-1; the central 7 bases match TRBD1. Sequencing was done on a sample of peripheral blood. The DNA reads TGTGCCTGGAGGATGGGACAGTGGGACTTCTTC. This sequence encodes CAWRMGQWDFF.